The 23 T cell receptor beta chains reported below all come from one sample, sequenced in a study of shared clonotypes between healthy human individuals. The method was immunoSEQ multiplex PCR; TCRdb's version includes in-frame clones alone and lacks a portion of them. The profile shows about 380,000 clones, about 96% of them singletons. The source material was memory CD8+ T cells sorted from blood. As for subset: CD45RO+ cells pooled with CCR7-negative TemRA cells. The receptors were gathered from a man aged 25 to 40 in good health.

This clone appeared once. The V and J genes are TRBV2 and TRBJ1-1; D is perhaps TRBD1 (6 bases). The CDR3 is 14 amino acids. In germline, CDR1 is SNHLY, CDR2 FYNNEI. Trimming removed 7 bases from V and 4 bases from J, with 16 bases in between. In nucleotides, the CDR3 is TGTGCCAGCAACGGGGGCTATACGGGCACTGAAGCTTTCTTT. Amino acids: CASNGGYTGTEAFF.

The genes are TRBV6-5 and TRBJ2-1, with D possibly TRBD2 on 5 matching bases. The ends were cut back, 7 bases at V and 7 bases at J, with 11 bases in the middle. Germline assignment: CDR1 MNHEY and CDR2 SVGAGI. The CDR3 contains 12 residues. CDR3 nucleotide sequence: TGTGCCAGCATTAGCGAAGGGAATGAGCAGTTCTTC. It codes for CASISEGNEQFF.

This rearrangement joins TRBV4-2 to TRBJ2-4; 7 bases are a match to TRBD2. Germline V gene data show CDR1 as LGHNA and CDR2 as YNFKEQ. This CDR3 comprises 12 residues. The ends lost 7 bases at V and 5 bases at J; junction bases unmatched: 2. CDR3 nucleotide sequence: TGTGCCAGCATCGGACTAGAAAACATTCAGTACTTC. It yields the protein CASIGLENIQYF.

This rearrangement joins TRBV4-1 to TRBJ2-1; D gene unclear. The CDR3 sequence is 13 residues long. From germline, CDR1 is MGHRA and CDR2 YSYEKL. The V end was cut by 2 bases, the J end by 8 bases, with 10 bases between. CDR3: CASSQNAVDEQFF. In nucleotides, the CDR3 is TGCGCCAGCAGCCAAAACGCTGTGGATGAGCAGTTCTTC.

This chain uses TRBV19 with TRBJ2-4; D is possibly TRBD1 or TRBD2 (5 bases each). Germline V lookup: CDR1 LNHDA, CDR2 SQIVND (reference sequence). V gave up 9 bases and J gave up 0 bases, with 18 bases separating them. There are 16 residues in the CDR3. The DNA of the CDR3 is TGTGCCAGCGGGGCGCGTTCGCCTCTAGCCAAAAACATTCAGTACTTC. It encodes CASGARSPLAKNIQYF.

The V gene is TRBV28, the J gene TRBJ2-3; 13 positions match TRBD2. In germline, CDR1 is MDHEN, CDR2 SYDVKM. The CDR3 spans 17 residues. The trim removed 3 bases at V and 5 bases at J, leaving 8 bases unmatched. The CDR3 is CASSFLGLAGEVDTQYF. The CDR3, as DNA: TGTGCCAGCAGTTTTTTAGGACTAGCGGGAGAAGTAGATACGCAGTATTTT.

This clone has only one observation. The chain recombines TRBV27 with TRBJ1-2; no clear D. The length of the CDR3 is 13 residues. Germline V gene data show CDR1 as MNHEY and CDR2 as SMNVEV (reference sequence). V dropped 5 bases and J dropped 4 bases, with 11 bases sitting between them. This chain's CDR3 is CASSTSGPYGYTF. CDR3 coding DNA: TGTGCCAGCAGTACCAGCGGACCCTATGGCTACACCTTC.

V is TRBV7-2 and J is TRBJ2-4; perhaps TRBD1 as D (5 bases). Germline CDR1 reads SGHTA; CDR2 reads FQGNSA. This CDR3 spans 12 amino acids. V was pared by 2 bases and J by 8 bases, with 7 bases between. The CDR3 nucleotides read TGTGCCAGCAGCTTAAAAGGGGACATTCAGTACTTC. Translated, it gives CASSLKGDIQYF.

In its sample, this clone was seen once. The gene calls are TRBV5-5 and TRBJ2-1; D is unresolved. This CDR3 comprises 11 residues. Trimming shortened V by 2 bases and J by 8 bases, and 5 bases separated the two germline ends. CDR1 is SGHKS and CDR2 is YYEKEE in the germline V gene (reference sequence). CDR3 DNA sequence: TGTGCCAGCAGCTTTTGGGATGAGCAGTTCTTC. It yields the protein CASSFWDEQFF.

The genes are TRBV7-2 and TRBJ1-3; D not certain. The length of the CDR3 is 16 residues. Trimming left V 1 base short and J 0 bases short, with 10 bases between. Per germline, CDR1 SGHTA and CDR2 FQGNSA. Here the CDR3 DNA reads TGTGCCAGCAGCTTAGTTGGGTCGGTCTCTGGAAACACCATATATTTT. Translating it yields CASSLVGSVSGNTIYF.

The chain uses TRBV5-6 and TRBJ2-1; a weak D match, TRBD2 (6 bases). Germline CDR1 SGHDT, CDR2 YYEEEE. This CDR3 has 15 residues. V was cut by 0 bases and J by 5 bases, with 12 bases left in between. Here the CDR3 reads CASSLGGGLNNEQFF. The DNA of the CDR3 is TGTGCCAGCAGCTTGGGGGGAGGTCTGAACAATGAGCAGTTCTTC.

The chain carries TRBV6-4 and TRBJ2-5; 7 bases fit TRBD1. V trimming: 3 bases; J trimming: 2 bases; junction bases outside the gene matches: 3. CDR1 and CDR2 from the germline V gene are MRHNA and SNTAGT. CDR3 length: 14 residues. CDR3 bases: TGTGCCAGCAGTGAATTCAGGGGGCAAGAGACCCAGTACTTC. It yields the protein CASSEFRGQETQYF.

This chain connects TRBV21-1 to TRBJ1-3; the table gives TRBD1 as D, unverified against the DNA. TRBV21-1 corresponds to a pseudogene. The CDR3 totals 16 residues. The DNA for the CDR3 is TGTGCCAGCAGCAATGAGGACAGGGGTTCGGGAAACACCATATATTTT. It encodes CASSNEDRGSGNTIYF.

This rearrangement joins TRBV4-2 to TRBJ2-3, with 8 nucleotides matching TRBD2. This CDR3 spans 17 amino acids. Germline V gives CDR1 LGHNA, CDR2 YNFKEQ. Germline trimming cut 1 base from V and 2 bases from J; bases unmatched to any gene: 8. The CDR3: CASSQVTSGKATDTQYF. The CDR3 coding sequence is TGTGCCAGCAGCCAAGTAACTAGCGGCAAGGCCACAGATACGCAGTATTTT.

The chain uses TRBV6-1 and TRBJ2-3, with a tentative D call TRBD2 (5 bases). Germline-derived CDR1 and CDR2 are MNHNS and SASEGT. The CDR3 sequence is 14 residues long. V lost 6 bases to trimming and J lost 0 bases, with 10 bases between them. CDR3 sequence: CASRSWESTDTQYF. The CDR3 coding sequence is TGTGCCAGCAGAAGTTGGGAGAGCACAGATACGCAGTATTTT.

The chain uses TRBV19 and TRBJ1-3; D ambiguous. CDR1 and CDR2 from the germline V gene are LNHDA and SQIVND (reference sequence). Trimming left V 3 bases short and J 4 bases short, with 7 bases between. CDR3 length: 13 amino acids. As DNA, the CDR3 is TGTGCCAGTAGTATCCAGGTGGGAAACACCATATATTTT. Its protein product is CASSIQVGNTIYF.

V and J are TRBV11-1 and TRBJ2-1, with TRBD2 identical over 11 bases. Germline trimming cut 0 bases from V and 12 bases from J; bases unmatched to any gene: 10. The CDR3 length is 16 residues. Germline lookup yields CDR1 SGHAT and CDR2 FQDESV (reference sequence). CDR3 sequence: CASSLARLAGGQPQFF. Here the CDR3 DNA reads TGTGCCAGCAGCTTAGCCAGGCTAGCGGGAGGACAACCGCAGTTCTTC.

The chain combines TRBV4-1 with TRBJ2-6, with 10 bases aligning to TRBD2. The CDR3 runs to 17 residues. Trimming took 10 bases from V and 0 from J; bases not matched to a gene: 9. Germline V CDR1 and CDR2: MGHRA, YSYEKL. The CDR3 sequence: CATGTSGTTSGANVLTF. The CDR3 DNA reads TGCGCCACCGGCACTAGCGGGACCACCTCTGGGGCCAACGTCCTGACTTTC.

The rearrangement links TRBV11-2 to TRBJ1-2; no firm D call. The CDR3 has 11 amino acids. V gave up 0 bases and J gave up 7 bases, with 3 bases separating them. The germline V gene encodes CDR1 SGHAT and CDR2 FQNNGV. The chain's CDR3 is CASSLEGGYTF. The CDR3 nucleotides are TGTGCCAGCAGCTTAGAGGGTGGCTACACCTTC.

The chain combines TRBV6-1 with TRBJ2-2; TRBD1 agrees at 9 bases. V dropped 8 bases and J dropped 3; count of bases not matched to a gene: 1. From germline, CDR1 is MNHNS and CDR2 SASEGT. The CDR3 runs to 13 residues. This CDR3 is CASGQGYTGELFF. Here the CDR3 DNA reads TGTGCCAGCGGACAGGGGTACACCGGGGAGCTGTTTTTT.

The chain joins TRBV27 to TRBJ2-7, with TRBD2 matching over 15 bases. Trimming at V came to 5 bases and at J to 6 bases, leaving 5 bases not matched to a gene. This CDR3 contains 15 residues. Germline V gene lookup returns CDR1 MNHEY and CDR2 SMNVEV (reference sequence). CDR3 sequence (DNA): TGTGCCAGCAGTCCGAGGACTAGCGGGAGGGGCGAGCAGTACTTC. Translation gives CASSPRTSGRGEQYF.

This chain links TRBV11-2 with TRBJ2-7; D remains unclear. Trimming stripped 5 bases from V and 1 base from J, with 6 bases between. In germline, CDR1 is SGHAT, CDR2 FQNNGV. This CDR3 contains 12 residues. This CDR3 reads CASSPISYEQYF. CDR3 nucleotides: TGTGCCAGCAGCCCAATTTCCTACGAGCAGTACTTC.

This sequence joins TRBV2 and TRBJ2-5; the D gene is possibly TRBD2 (6 bases). CDR3 length equals 14 residues. Per the germline V gene, CDR1 is SNHLY and CDR2 is FYNNEI. Trimming stripped 1 base from V and 3 bases from J, with 9 bases between. The CDR3 region has the DNA TGTGCCAGCAGTGAAGACGGACTAAAAGAGACCCAGTACTTC. It yields the protein CASSEDGLKETQYF.